These 12 T cell receptor beta chains were sequenced from one sample in a study of blood T cell repertoires in COVID-19. Repertoires were generated with immunoSEQ multiplex PCR, while TCRdb's copy carries only in-frame clones and drops some. This sample carries 200,000 to 250,000 clones, 75% to 90% of them seen once, and the ten largest clones take approximately 3.5%. Sample: PBMCs or T cells enriched from blood (not recorded which). These TCRs come from a woman between 18 and 29 years old in a cohort exposed to, infected with or recovered from COVID-19 (not recorded which).

This sequence joins TRBV9 and TRBJ2-7, with 8 bases fitting TRBD1. Germline CDR1 and CDR2: SGDLS and YYNGEE. The CDR3 is made up of 14 amino acids. The V gene end was trimmed by 3 bases and the J gene end by 4 bases; junction bases not matched to a gene: 6. The CDR3 nucleotides read TGTGCCAGCAGCGCGAGGGACAGGATTTACGAGCAGTACTTC. Protein product: CASSARDRIYEQYF.

V is TRBV3-1 (or the pseudogene TRBV3-2) and J is TRBJ2-1; 13 nucleotides match TRBD2. In germline, CDR1 is LGHDT, CDR2 YNNKEL (reference sequence). The CDR3 loop spans 16 amino acids. V shed 4 bases, J shed 7 bases, and the junction held 7 bases outside the gene matches. CDR3 in amino acids: CASSRHGTSGENEQFF. The CDR3, as DNA: TGTGCCAGCAGCCGACACGGGACTAGCGGGGAGAATGAGCAGTTCTTC.

V is TRBV6-1 and J is TRBJ2-7; D may be TRBD2 (7 bases). Germline CDR1 is MNHNS and CDR2 is SASEGT. The germline V and J ends were trimmed by 1 base and 3 bases, with 10 bases remaining between them. CDR3 length: 14 residues. The CDR3 region is CASSEGGGGYEQYF. DNA of the CDR3: TGTGCCAGCAGTGAAGGCGGGGGCGGCTACGAGCAGTACTTC.

Worth noting for this clone: Just one base apart from a much larger clone, this may be a read error. The chain employs TRBV12-3 or TRBV12-4 and TRBJ1-2, with 9 bases matching TRBD1. With V trimmed by 7 bases and J by 4 bases, 4 bases remained unmatched. The CDR3 runs to 13 residues. For the CDR3, the DNA is TGTGCCAGCAACCCGGACAGGGGCTATGGCTACACCTTC. It encodes CASNPDRGYGYTF.

J is TRBJ2-1 and V is TRBV18; 9 bases line up with TRBD1. The CDR3 loop spans 17 amino acids. V lost 0 bases to trimming and J lost 1 base; unmatched junction nucleotides: 4. Germline V gene sequence: CDR1 KGHSH, CDR2 LQKENI. In nucleotides, the CDR3 is TGTGCCAGCTCACCACCTACGGGACAGGGATCCTACAATGAGCAGTTCTTC. Amino acids: CASSPPTGQGSYNEQFF.

The rearrangement joins TRBV10-3 to TRBJ1-5, with D uncertain. V was trimmed by 6 bases and J by 8 bases, leaving 20 bases between them. CDR1 and CDR2 (germline): ENHRY, SYGVKD. CDR3 length: 15 residues. The CDR3 region has the DNA TGTGCCATCAGCGCCGGAGGAGGGTTTAGTGAGCCCCAGCATTTT. As protein: CAISAGGGFSEPQHF.

This chain uses TRBV29-1 with TRBJ1-2, with 8 bases aligning to TRBD1. The CDR3 extends over 13 amino acids. The V segment lost 6 bases and the J segment 0 bases; nucleotides outside the gene matches: 3. Germline V gene data show CDR1 as SQVTM and CDR2 as ANQGSEA. The CDR3 sequence: CSVADRANYGYTF. The CDR3 DNA is TGCAGCGTAGCGGACAGGGCTAACTATGGCTACACCTTC. Full variable domain (missing parts from reference TRBV29-1 and TRBJ1-2): SAVISQKPSRDICQRGTSLTIQCQVDSQVTMMFWYRQQPGQSLTLIATANQGSEATYESGFVIDKFPISRPNLTFSTLTVSNMSPEDSSIYLCSVADRANYGYTFGSGTRLTVV.

This chain connects TRBV29-1 to TRBJ2-1; possibly TRBD1 for D (5 bases). In germline, CDR1 is SQVTM, CDR2 ANQGSEA. The CDR3 loop spans 11 amino acids. Between the trimmed V and J ends, which lost 4 bases and 7 bases, there was a span of 8 bases. CDR3 DNA: TGCAGCGTTGGGCAGGGAAATGAGCAGTTCTTC. This gives the protein CSVGQGNEQFF.

The chain has TRBV11-2 and TRBJ1-2, with a tentative D call TRBD1 (5 bases). Trimming took off 5 bases at V and 0 bases at J, with 25 bases between the two ends. CDR3 length: 19 amino acids. The germline gives CDR1 SGHAT, CDR2 FQNNGV. The CDR3, as DNA: TGTGCCAGCAGCCTAAACCCCGGGACTGTCGTAACAGCTAACTATGGCTACACCTTC. This gives the protein CASSLNPGTVVTANYGYTF.

V gene TRBV5-4 combines with J gene TRBJ1-6; possibly TRBD1 for D (5 bases). Germline V gene data show CDR1 as SGHNT and CDR2 as YYREEE (reference sequence). Deletions cut 0 bases from V and 14 bases from J, with 15 bases between. The CDR3 consists of 14 residues. CDR3 protein: CASSLAGNYEALHF. CDR3 nucleotide sequence: TGTGCCAGCAGCTTGGCAGGGAATTATGAGGCCCTCCACTTT. Supplemented by reference TRBV5-4 and TRBJ1-6, the full variable domain reads ETGVTQSPTHLIKTRGQQVTLRCSSQSGHNTVSWYQQALGQGPQFIFQYYREEENGRGNFPPRFSGLQFPNYSSELNVNALELDDSALYLCASSLAGNYEALHFGNGTRLTVT.

The rearrangement links TRBV19 to TRBJ2-7, with D tentatively TRBD2 (5 bases). The CDR3 runs to 13 residues. Trimming left V 5 bases short and J 1 base short, with 9 bases between. Germline V gene lookup returns CDR1 LNHDA and CDR2 SQIVND (reference sequence). The CDR3 spells CASSPGFSYEQYF. The DNA of the CDR3 is TGTGCCAGTAGTCCGGGGTTTTCCTACGAGCAGTACTTC. Filled out from reference TRBV19 and TRBJ2-7, the complete variable domain reads DGGITQSPKYLFRKEGQNVTLSCEQNLNHDAMYWYRQDPGQGLRLIYYSQIVNDFQKGDIAEGYSVSREKKESFPLTVTSAQKNPTAFYLCASSPGFSYEQYFGPGTRLTVT.

The chain combines TRBV25-1 with TRBJ2-7; 9 bases match TRBD1. Germline V gene lookup returns CDR1 MGHDK and CDR2 SYGVNS. This CDR3 has 13 amino acids. With V trimmed by 6 bases and J by 4 bases, 4 bases remained unmatched. Written as DNA, the CDR3 is TGTGCCAGCAGGGGGACAGGGACTTACGAGCAGTACTTC. Encoded protein: CASRGTGTYEQYF.